Presented here are 7 T cell receptor beta chains from one specimen sequenced in a study of blood T cell repertoires in COVID-19. Using immunoSEQ multiplex PCR, the repertoire was profiled, and TCRdb retains in-frame clones only, with some absent. The sample carries approximately 75,000 clones, approximately 82% recorded once. The specimen sequenced was peripheral blood. The receptors were gathered from a human donor in a cohort sampled during active COVID-19.

V usage is TRBV19 and J usage is TRBJ1-2; no clear D gene. CDR3 length equals 13 residues. From germline, CDR1 is LNHDA and CDR2 SQIVND (reference sequence). V lost 7 bases to trimming and J lost 2 bases, with 11 bases between them. The chain's CDR3 is CASTPAGNYGYTF. DNA of the CDR3: TGTGCCAGTACCCCGGCGGGGAACTATGGCTACACCTTC.

The V gene is TRBV2, the J gene TRBJ2-7; TRBD2 is a possible D gene (6 bases). CDR1 SNHLY and CDR2 FYNNEI come from the germline V gene. Trimming shortened V by 6 bases and J by 8 bases, and 23 bases separated the two germline ends. The CDR3 spans 15 residues. The CDR3 nucleotides are TGTGCCAGCAGCCCCGACGGGACTGCCCTCTCCAAGCAGTACTTC. This translates into CASSPDGTALSKQYF. The full variable domain, rest sourced from reference TRBV2 and TRBJ2-7, is EPEVTQTPSHQVTQMGQEVILRCVPISNHLYFYWYRQILGQKVEFLVSFYNNEISEKSEIFDDQFSVERPDGSNFTLKIRSTKLEDSAMYFCASSPDGTALSKQYFGPGTRLTVT.

V is TRBV2 and J is TRBJ1-1; D is possibly TRBD1 (5 bases). Trimming took 4 bases from V and 2 from J, leaving 11 bases between them. This CDR3 spans 14 amino acids. Germline CDR1 and CDR2: SNHLY and FYNNEI. CDR3 nucleotides: TGTGCCAGCAGTGGTACGGGGGGAAACACTGAAGCTTTCTTT. This gives the protein CASSGTGGNTEAFF.

The chain recombines TRBV6-5 with TRBJ1-1; D is possibly TRBD1 (5 bases). V lost 0 bases and J 5 bases, leaving 7 bases between the germline ends. CDR1 and CDR2 from the germline V gene are MNHEY and SVGAGI. The length of the CDR3 is 13 residues. CDR3 coding DNA: TGTGCCAGCAGTTACTCGAAGGGGACTGAAGCTTTCTTT. Translation: CASSYSKGTEAFF.

The chain recombines TRBV5-6 with TRBJ1-2; D perhaps matches TRBD1 (6 bases). Trimming removed 0 bases at V and 3 bases at J, with 9 bases between. Germline CDR1 SGHDT, CDR2 YYEEEE. The CDR3 totals 14 residues. CDR3 sequence reads: CASSLDRADYGYTF. CDR3 coding DNA: TGTGCCAGCAGCTTGGACAGGGCTGACTATGGCTACACCTTC.

This clone was seen once. The rearrangement joins TRBV5-5 to TRBJ2-1, with 8 bases aligning to TRBD1. The trim removed 0 bases at V and 5 bases at J, leaving 4 bases unmatched. The length of the CDR3 is 15 residues. Germline loops: CDR1 SGHKS, CDR2 YYEKEE (reference sequence). The CDR3 sequence is CASSLGGQGDNEQFF. In nucleotides, the CDR3 is TGTGCCAGCAGCTTGGGTGGACAGGGAGACAATGAGCAGTTCTTC.

The genes are TRBV5-1 and TRBJ2-7, with TRBD1 as a possible D gene (7 bases). The CDR3 loop spans 16 amino acids. V lost 4 bases and J 3 bases, leaving 20 bases between the germline ends. Germline V gene lookup returns CDR1 SGHRS and CDR2 YFSETQ. The CDR3 nucleotides are TGCGCCAGCAGCGGCAAGGGCAGGGGGGCTTACTACGAGCAGTACTTC. Translating gives CASSGKGRGAYYEQYF.